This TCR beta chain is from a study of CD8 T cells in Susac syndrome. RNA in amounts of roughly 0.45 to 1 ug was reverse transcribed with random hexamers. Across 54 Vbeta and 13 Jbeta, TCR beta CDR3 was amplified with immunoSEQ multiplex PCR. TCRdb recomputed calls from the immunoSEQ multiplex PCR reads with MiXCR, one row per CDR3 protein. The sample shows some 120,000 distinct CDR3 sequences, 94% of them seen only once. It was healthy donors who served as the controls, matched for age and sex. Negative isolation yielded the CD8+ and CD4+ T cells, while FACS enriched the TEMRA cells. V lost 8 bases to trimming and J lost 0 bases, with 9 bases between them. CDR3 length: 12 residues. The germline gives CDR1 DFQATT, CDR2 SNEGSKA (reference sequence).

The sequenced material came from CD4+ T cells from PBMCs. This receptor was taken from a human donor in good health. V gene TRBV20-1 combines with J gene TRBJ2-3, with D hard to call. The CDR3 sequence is CSLPSSTDTQYF. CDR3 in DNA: TGCAGTTTGCCCAGTAGCACAGATACGCAGTATTTT.